This TCR beta chain was profiled in a study of cytomegalovirus exposure and HLA in healthy donors. The study's findings and limits: CMV antigen specificity of a few CMV-associated chains was confirmed in vitro. Researchers catalogued under 200 TCR beta chains as cytomegalovirus-associated. Published work reported that the classifier diagnosed cytomegalovirus status with high specificity and sensitivity.

Points on this clone: What it binds is unknown.

The table came from immunoSEQ multiplex PCR; TCRdb's copy has only in-frame clones and leaves some out. Here the sample spans about 73,000 clones, approximately 95% being singletons. The V and J ends lost 3 bases and 3 bases respectively, with 6 bases between them. This CDR3 comprises 12 residues. From germline, CDR1 is SGHRS and CDR2 YFSETQ. Sequenced input: PBMCs. The sequence was obtained from a man aged 18-30 years in good health and CMV-seronegative. The chain links TRBV5-1 to TRBJ1-1, with no clear D. CDR3: CASSSRDTEAFF. The CDR3 DNA sequence: TGCGCCAGCAGCTCCCGGGACACTGAAGCTTTCTTT.